One and the same sample provided the 12 T cell receptor beta chains below, sequenced in a study of Graves' ophthalmopathy and Graves' hyperthyroidism. Amplification of TCR beta CDR3 regions used RNA transcripts. The library came from an HTBI-primed first-round RT-PCR and a second-round multiplex PCR. TCRdb re-called the multiplex PCR reads with MiXCR, one entry per CDR3 protein. The profile shows some 410,000 distinct CDR3 sequences, around 20% of them singletons. The source material was peripheral blood. All receptors derive from a woman between 18 and 29 years old with stable Graves' hyperthyroidism.

This clonotype was seen many times. This chain joins TRBV7-3 and TRBJ2-2; D might be TRBD2 (6 bases). Germline V gene data show CDR1 as SGHTA and CDR2 as FQGTGA. The V gene lost 4 bases and the J gene lost 6 bases, with 15 bases spanning the gap. This CDR3 has 15 amino acids. The CDR3 is CASSSLLGGAGELFF. The CDR3 coding sequence is TGTGCCAGCAGCTCCCTCTTGGGAGGTGCCGGGGAGCTGTTTTTT.

CDR3 DNA sequence: TGTGCCAGCAGTTTATCTCTTGGGGGAGACCAAGAGACCCAGTACTTC. This encodes CASSLSLGGDQETQYF. The V call is TRBV28, the J call TRBJ2-5; the D call may be TRBD1 or TRBD2 (5 bases each). The CDR3 consists of 16 residues. Germline V gene lookup returns CDR1 MDHEN and CDR2 SYDVKM. V was pared by 1 base and J by 0 bases, with 12 bases between.

Ten or more counts support this clonotype. The chain employs TRBV20-1 and TRBJ2-7; the D is unclear. With 6 bases removed from V and 3 bases from J, the gap between germline ends came to 6 bases. This CDR3 is built from 10 residues. Germline V gene data show CDR1 as DFQATT and CDR2 as SNEGSKA (reference sequence). CDR3 bases: TGCAGTGCCGCAGACTACGAGCAGTACTTC. Amino acid sequence: CSAADYEQYF.

The V and J genes are TRBV7-6 and TRBJ2-2; TRBD1 is a possible D gene (7 bases). Per germline, CDR1 SGHVS and CDR2 FNYEAQ. The CDR3 extends over 16 amino acids. V shed 6 bases and J shed 0 bases, with 14 bases lying between them. The CDR3: CASRIAGGSNTGELFF. DNA for the CDR3: TGTGCCAGCAGGATAGCAGGGGGGTCGAACACCGGGGAGCTGTTTTTT.

There are many counts of this clonotype. The chain uses TRBV6-1 and TRBJ2-7; D is ambiguous. V was pared by 6 bases and J by 6 bases, with 12 bases between. CDR1 and CDR2 (germline): MNHNS, SASEGT. The CDR3 runs to 12 residues. The CDR3 DNA is TGTGCCAGCAGGAACGGAAGGAGCGAGCAGTACTTC. It encodes CASRNGRSEQYF.

This clonotype was recorded at least ten times. Germline is not matched at one junction end, which may reflect a read error. The V and J genes are TRBV19 and TRBJ1-1, with D hard to call. CDR1 LNHDA and CDR2 SQIVND come from the germline V gene (reference sequence). CDR3 length equals 14 residues. The CDR3 coding sequence is TGTGCCAGTAGTATGGGTTTGGAGAACACTGAAGCTCTCTTT. It translates to CASSMGLENTEALF.

This clonotype was recorded only once. The chain links TRBV6-2 or TRBV6-3 to TRBJ2-2, with 12 bases lining up with TRBD2. Germline V lookup: CDR1 MNHEY, CDR2 SVGEGT. Trimming took 8 bases from V and 0 from J; bases not matched to a gene: 13. CDR3 size: 19 residues. The chain's CDR3 is CASPPAASGGGTNTGELFF. The CDR3 coding sequence is TGTGCCAGCCCTCCGGCGGCTAGCGGGGGGGGGACGAACACCGGGGAGCTGTTTTTT.

The chain employs TRBV28 and TRBJ2-5; unclear D gene. V lost 7 bases, J lost 0 bases, and 9 bases lay in between. This CDR3 comprises 13 residues. Per germline, CDR1 MDHEN and CDR2 SYDVKM. The DNA for the CDR3 is TGTGCCAGCAATGACGGTTACCAAGAGACCCAGTACTTC. Residues: CASNDGYQETQYF. The entire variable domain, with the rest obtained from reference TRBV28 and TRBJ2-5, is as follows: DVKVTQSSRYLVKRTGEKVFLECVQDMDHENMFWYRQDPGLGLRLIYFSYDVKMKEKGDIPEGYSVSREKKERFSLILESASTNQTSMYLCASNDGYQETQYFGPGTRLLVL.

The chain joins TRBV27 to TRBJ2-2, with 7 bases fitting TRBD1. The V segment lost 8 bases and the J segment 5 bases; nucleotides outside the gene matches: 17. This CDR3 region has 17 residues. Germline-derived CDR1 and CDR2 are MNHEY and SMNVEV (reference sequence). The CDR3: CASRSLTGVRETGELFF. In DNA form, the CDR3 reads TGTGCCAGCCGATCTCTTACAGGGGTTAGGGAAACCGGGGAGCTGTTTTTT.

This clonotype has a count of ten or more. V usage is TRBV6-2 or TRBV6-3 and J usage is TRBJ2-7; 7 bases match TRBD2. Unmatched junction bases numbered 7, after V lost 5 bases and J lost 0 bases. The length of the CDR3 is 15 residues. Germline V gene lookup returns CDR1 MNHEY and CDR2 SVGEGT. This chain's CDR3 is CASSLGLVGSYEQYF. The CDR3 coding sequence is TGTGCCAGCAGTCTCGGACTAGTGGGCTCCTACGAGCAGTACTTC.

This chain uses TRBV20-1 with TRBJ2-5; D possibly corresponds to TRBD2 (5 bases). From germline, CDR1 is DFQATT and CDR2 SNEGSKA (reference sequence). The CDR3 runs to 12 residues. V lost 6 bases to trimming and J lost 2 bases, with 10 bases between them. The CDR3 DNA reads TGCAGTGCCGTGGAGGTTCAAGAGACCCAGTACTTC. Its translation: CSAVEVQETQYF.

This clonotype was picked up many times. This chain joins TRBV14 and TRBJ2-5, with TRBD2 identical over 7 bases. This CDR3 has 15 amino acids. From germline, CDR1 is SGHDN and CDR2 FVKESK. With V trimmed by 4 bases and J by 5 bases, 10 bases remained unmatched. Here the CDR3 reads CASSPGLTAGETQYF. The CDR3 region has the DNA TGTGCCAGCAGCCCGGGACTAACCGCCGGGGAGACCCAGTACTTC.